Below, one T cell receptor (beta chain) is given with its context. V gave up 4 bases and J gave up 6 bases, with 10 bases separating them. Looked up from germline, CDR1 is LNHDA and CDR2 is SQIVND (reference sequence). CDR3 length: 13 amino acids. This specimen comes from a study of blood T cell repertoires in COVID-19. Sequenced by immunoSEQ multiplex PCR; TCRdb stores in-frame clones only, minus some. Of hundreds of thousands of clones in the sample, 85% to 90% were seen once. The source material was PBMCs or T cells enriched from blood (not recorded which). The source of this sequence is a man aged 18 to 29 who had recovered from COVID-19. The J gene is TRBJ1-5, the V gene TRBV19; no firm D call. DNA of the CDR3: TGTGCCAGTAGTACCCAGGAGGTTCAGCCCCAGCATTTT. Translation: CASSTQEVQPQHF.